This T cell receptor beta chain was sequenced during a study of T-cell reconstitution after alpha-beta-depleted transplantation in children. Study-level points and caveats: Where alpha-beta T cells came from about two months after transplant was reportedly several hundred expanded graft clones. Where some patients showed high TCRbeta diversity at day 60, it came from recipient T cells and thymic progenitors that had survived. The authors attributed T-cell counts and diversity one year after transplant mostly to newly produced T cells.

Unique molecular identifiers were used to barcode this TCRbeta library. TCRdb re-derived calls from the PCR reads in MiXCR, one entry per CDR3 protein. The table has 500,000 to 750,000 distinct CDR3 sequences, roughly 13% seen once. As for this clonotype: The antigen is unknown.

The receptor's source is a male patient younger than 18 who had a stem cell transplant for acute myeloid leukemia, so the T cells may come from the graft donor. The sequenced sample was PBMCs, mostly from graft donor cells, obtained 360 days after TCRalphabeta/CD19-depleted stem cell transplant.

In nucleotides, the CDR3 is TGTGCCACCAGCAGAGAACAGGGGAGATCGGAGACCCAGTACTTC. Its translation is CATSREQGRSETQYF. V usage is TRBV15 and J usage is TRBJ2-5, with 7 bases identical to TRBD1. From germline, CDR1 is LNHNV and CDR2 YYDKDF (reference sequence). V was clipped by 0 bases and J by 5 bases; unmatched bases: 6. There are 15 residues in the CDR3. Using reference TRBV15 and TRBJ2-5 for the parts outside the CDR3, the full variable domain is DAMVIQNPRYQVTQFGKPVTLSCSQTLNHNVMYWYQQKSSQAPKLLFHYYDKDFNNEADTPDNFQSRRPNTSFCFLDIRSPGLGDTAMYLCATSREQGRSETQYFGPGTRLLVL.